This is a list of T cell receptor beta chains from one sample in a study of PD-1 blockade in classical Hodgkin lymphoma. Generated by immunoSEQ multiplex PCR, the TCRdb table keeps only in-frame clones and is missing some. Of fewer than 5,000 clones in the sample, 67% were seen once. The sample here was peripheral blood mononuclear cells (PBMCs), taken before the fourth cycle of nivolumab. The receptors were sampled from a human donor with classical Hodgkin lymphoma. The CDR3 runs from the conserved cysteine through the conserved F or W.

j_call,cdr3_length,v_call,cdr3_aa
TRBJ2-5,12,TRBV28,CASSLLWETQYF
TRBJ2-1,19,TRBV5-8,CASSLYRGSGTKLGDEQFF
TRBJ2-2,15,TRBV18,CASSPQQDSTGELFF
TRBJ2-7,13,TRBV30,CAWSLAFSYEQYF
TRBJ1-5,12,TRBV4-2,CASSQDNQPQHF
TRBJ2-7,17,TRBV27,CASSLAPGAVGSYEQYF
TRBJ2-3,11,TRBV10-3,CATTGGDTQYF
TRBJ2-4,15,TRBV18,CASSPLGTHGNIQYF
TRBJ2-1,17,TRBV4-1,CASSQDLGLASGDEQFF
TRBJ2-2,16,TRBV5-4,CASSDRTGVNTGELFF
TRBJ1-4,13,TRBV19,CASSMNSGEKLFF
TRBJ2-1,14,TRBV18,CASSYDFSYNEQFF
TRBJ1-3,14,TRBV10-3,CAISEPTSGNTIYF
TRBJ2-5,15,TRBV5-1,CASSLAGGPEETQYF
TRBJ2-3,13,TRBV27,CASSSGGSNTQYF
TRBJ2-5,14,TRBV12-5,CASGLSGGEETQYF
TRBJ2-3,15,TRBV30,CAWSPGLTSTDTQYF
TRBJ2-7,14,TRBV4-1,CASSQSDSSYEQYF
TRBJ1-4,14,TRBV5-1,CASSLGQGREKLFF
TRBJ2-5,15,TRBV19,CASSIDRGPQETQYF
TRBJ2-7,14,TRBV6-1,CASRGTGGSYEQYF
TRBJ2-3,15,TRBV7-3,CASSRRGVSTDTQYF
TRBJ2-7,12,TRBV6-6,CASSYGEIEQYF
TRBJ2-1,14,TRBV30,CAWSVGASYNEQFF
TRBJ1-5,15,TRBV6-5,CASTERVPSNQPQHF
TRBJ1-2,16,TRBV7-8,CASSHITDRDFYGYTF
TRBJ2-1,15,TRBV15,CATSERGLLYNEQFF
TRBJ1-6,15,TRBV15,CATSREGLGNSPLHF
TRBJ2-3,15,TRBV28,CASSFSGPSTDTQYF
TRBJ1-2,14,TRBV19,CASTSGGSGYGYTF
TRBJ1-5,13,TRBV10-3,CAIREQGDQPQHF
TRBJ2-3,14,TRBV7-6,CASSLNGGTDTQYF
TRBJ2-1,14,TRBV19,CASSPAGSHNEQFF
TRBJ2-4,15,TRBV18,CASSPQTGEQNIQYF
TRBJ1-2,16,TRBV7-8,CASSLSGGTANYGYTF
TRBJ1-1,13,TRBV11-3,CASSLGPGTEAFF
TRBJ2-2,15,TRBV27,CASSFGTVNTGELFF
TRBJ1-1,16,TRBV28,CASSLSSGRLYAEAFF
TRBJ2-5,15,TRBV28,CASSLGEGYQETQYF
TRBJ1-5,13,TRBV10-2,CASSERVNQPQHF
TRBJ2-1,14,TRBV4-1,CASSLGGSYNEQFF
TRBJ2-7,16,TRBV7-2,CASSSGTGLGGLEQYF
TRBJ2-7,15,TRBV23-1,CASSQGYRSPYEQYF
TRBJ1-3,16,TRBV21-1,CASSRQAPTPGNTIYF
TRBJ2-5,16,TRBV4-3,CASSPGYSGWSETQYF
TRBJ1-6,12,TRBV5-6,CASSFKNSPLHF
TRBJ2-5,15,TRBV30,CAWSVQRGRLQTQYF
TRBJ2-7,14,TRBV4-2,CASSLEGSAYEQYF
TRBJ2-5,15,TRBV5-1,CASSLQGRQGETQYF